The 7 T cell receptor beta chains listed next were all sequenced from one sample in a study of T cell responses to AZD1222 COVID-19 vaccine (dated by TCRdb to the early 2020s). Library preparation employed the immunoSEQ multiplex PCR assay. The clones in this table, taken by TCRdb from immuneACCESS, are in-frame only. Not every clone is retained; where verified, under half of the shortfall comes from an unresolved V gene, and the cause of the rest is unknown. The sample table shows roughly 80,000 clones, and 80% to 95% are seen once. About 4.9% of the sample is in the top ten clones. The sample's time point label, in plain terms: baseline before first vaccination. What this sample's treatment or condition label stands for: meningococcal conjugate vaccine given as trial control. The sequences come from peripheral blood, collected on day 0 of MenACWY control vaccination. All receptors come from an adult in good health.

This sequence joins TRBV4-1 and TRBJ1-1, with 8 bases aligning to TRBD1. The V gene's germline CDR1 is MGHRA and CDR2 YSYEKL. Trimming at V came to 1 base and at J to 6 bases, leaving 13 bases not matched to a gene. This CDR3 has 17 amino acids. This CDR3 reads CASSQAQGAVGKAEAFF. The CDR3 region has the DNA TGCGCCAGCAGCCAAGCCCAGGGGGCAGTGGGTAAGGCTGAAGCTTTCTTT.

This chain connects TRBV21-1 to TRBJ2-3. TRBV21-1 is a pseudogene locus. CDR3 size: 14 residues. CDR3 region: CASSKRGQSDTQYF. CDR3 DNA: TGTGCCAGCAGCAAGAGGGGCCAGTCAGATACGCAGTATTTT.

This chain uses TRBV15 with TRBJ2-5, with D tentatively TRBD2 (5 bases). Germline CDR1 reads LNHNV; CDR2 reads YYDKDF (reference sequence). The CDR3 extends over 17 amino acids. The ends were cut back, 1 base at V and 4 bases at J, with 19 bases in the middle. The CDR3 nucleotides are TGTGCCACCAGCAGAGGACCCCCTACGGCGGCGGGAGAGACCCAGTACTTC. This gives the protein CATSRGPPTAAGETQYF.

This clone was picked up a small number of times. The gene calls are TRBV2 and TRBJ1-3, with D unresolved. The germline V gene has CDR1 SNHLY and CDR2 FYNNEI. The CDR3 has 14 residues. V dropped 6 bases and J dropped 0 bases, with 9 bases sitting between them. The CDR3 sequence: CASRLVNSGNTIYF. In DNA form, the CDR3 reads TGTGCCAGCAGATTGGTCAACTCTGGAAACACCATATATTTT. Full variable domain (remainder filled in from reference TRBV2 and TRBJ1-3): EPEVTQTPSHQVTQMGQEVILRCVPISNHLYFYWYRQILGQKVEFLVSFYNNEISEKSEIFDDQFSVERPDGSNFTLKIRSTKLEDSAMYFCASRLVNSGNTIYFGEGSWLTVV.

V usage is TRBV30 and J usage is TRBJ1-1; D is unresolved. The CDR3 spans 12 residues. Germline CDR1 reads GTSNPN; CDR2 reads SVGIG (reference sequence). Trimming removed 0 bases from V and 5 bases from J, with 7 bases in between. The CDR3 protein is CAWSVRGTEAFF. The CDR3 coding sequence is TGTGCCTGGAGTGTACGGGGAACTGAAGCTTTCTTT.

The V call is TRBV15, the J call TRBJ2-4; D unclear. Per the germline V gene, CDR1 is LNHNV and CDR2 is YYDKDF (reference sequence). The CDR3 has 14 amino acids. The V end was cut by 1 base, the J end by 0 bases, with 4 bases between. CDR3 protein: CATSRGIAKNIQYF. The CDR3 coding sequence is TGTGCCACCAGCAGAGGGATAGCCAAAAACATTCAGTACTTC.

This clone came up a few times. The chain uses TRBV3-1 (or the pseudogene TRBV3-2) and TRBJ2-1, with a weak D call TRBD2 (6 bases). Trimming removed 5 bases from V and 0 bases from J, with 14 bases in between. This CDR3 has 16 amino acids. From germline, CDR1 is LGHDT and CDR2 YNNKEL (reference sequence). CDR3 sequence: CASSKEGGYSYNEQFF. As DNA, the CDR3 is TGTGCCAGCAGCAAGGAGGGAGGCTACTCCTACAATGAGCAGTTCTTC.